This T cell receptor beta chain was observed in a study of response to subunit inactivated influenza vaccine. Trimming left V 0 bases short and J 5 bases short, with 11 bases between. The germline V gene has CDR1 SGHAT and CDR2 FQNNGV. The CDR3 totals 14 residues. A single record per CDR3 protein comes from TCRdb applying MiXCR to the RT-PCR reads. Of some 540,000 distinct CDR3 sequences in the sample, less than 25% are singletons; the top ten hold 2.5% to 3%. These data also featured in a second study, about T cells expressing NK-cell markers. From that paper: cDNA encoding TCR beta was synthesized via 5'RACE template switching incorporating UMIs. HCMV seropositivity characterized seven of the eight sequenced donors, and seronegativity one. Sorting was limited to alpha-beta TCR-expressing T cells with an anti-gamma-delta TCR antibody in several experiments. Of CD8+ T cells, about 1.0-8% belonged to dominant NKG2C+ clonotypes in more than five donors. These clonotypes, the leaders elsewhere, also led the CD3+CD56-NKG2C+ fraction in several donors.

The specimen was CD4+ T cells sorted from PBMCs, collected roughly 12 days after vaccination. This clonotype was sampled from a man aged 50-59 years who received an inactivated influenza vaccine. The rearrangement links TRBV11-2 to TRBJ2-7; weak D call: TRBD1 (6 bases). CDR3 amino acids: CASSLDWTVHEQYF. CDR3 nucleotide sequence: TGTGCCAGCAGCTTAGATTGGACAGTCCACGAGCAGTACTTC.